In this sample, the clone carrying this T cell receptor beta chain turned up a few times. Its specificity is not known. TCRdb re-called the reads with MiXCR, one entry per CDR3 protein. The sample lists some 920,000 distinct CDR3 sequences; approximately 33% were seen once. Trimming took off 0 bases at V and 2 bases at J, with 10 bases between the two ends. Germline V gives CDR1 MRHNA, CDR2 SNTAGT. The CDR3 is 15 residues long. This sample is part of a study of T cell repertoires in cytomegalovirus infection. Specimen: cultured CD8+ T cells from PBMCs, collected from culture after CMV antigen stimulation. The receptor was isolated from a human donor in good health (CMV status not recorded). Some clones in this sample may be carry-over from other donors' samples. The V gene is TRBV6-4, the J gene TRBJ1-2; D unresolved. For the CDR3, the DNA is TGTGCCAGCAGTGACTCTACAACTCCCAACTATGGCTACACCTTC. This encodes CASSDSTTPNYGYTF.